Described below is a single T cell receptor (beta chain) sequence and its context. Antigen specificity is unknown. The CDR3 runs to 14 residues. Trimming cost V 6 bases and J 4 bases; bases outside gene matches: 5. The germline V gene has CDR1 MDHEN and CDR2 SYDVKM. This entry is derived from a study of cytomegalovirus exposure and HLA in healthy donors. General study findings and limits: Rarity marked most TCR sequences, yet some public TCRs occurred in many donors.

The PCR made use of 60 Vbeta and 13 Jbeta primers. Sequencing was performed with immunoSEQ multiplex PCR; in TCRdb, only in-frame clones are kept and a portion is missing. The table records 95,000 to 120,000 clones, 82% of them present only once. Sample: PBMCs. The clonotype was recovered from a woman younger than 35 in good health and CMV-seronegative. V is TRBV28 and J is TRBJ1-5; 8 nucleotides align to TRBD1. The CDR3 is CASRAQGGNQPQHF. DNA for the CDR3: TGTGCCAGCAGGGCACAGGGGGGTAATCAGCCCCAGCATTTT.